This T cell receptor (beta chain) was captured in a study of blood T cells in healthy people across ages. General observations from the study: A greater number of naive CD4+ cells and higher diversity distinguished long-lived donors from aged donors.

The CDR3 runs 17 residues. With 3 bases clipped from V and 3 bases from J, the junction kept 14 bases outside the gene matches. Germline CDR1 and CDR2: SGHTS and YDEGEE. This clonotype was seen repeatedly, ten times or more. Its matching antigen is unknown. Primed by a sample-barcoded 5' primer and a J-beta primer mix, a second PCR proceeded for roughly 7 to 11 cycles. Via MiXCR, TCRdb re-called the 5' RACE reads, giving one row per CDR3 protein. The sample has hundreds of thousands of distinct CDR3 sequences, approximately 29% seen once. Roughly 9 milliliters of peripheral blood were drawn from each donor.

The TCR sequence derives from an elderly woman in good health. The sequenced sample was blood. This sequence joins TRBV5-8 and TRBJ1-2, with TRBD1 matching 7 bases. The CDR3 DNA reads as TGTGCCAGCAGCTCAAGACAGGGTAGCCTCTGGGACTATGGCTACACCTTC. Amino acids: CASSSRQGSLWDYGYTF.